This T cell receptor beta chain comes out of a study of beta chain features in type 1 diabetes. Findings and caveats of the study: VDJ junctions in type 1 diabetes patients carried more deletions and fewer insertions.

With respect to this clone: Its antigen is not known.

Reverse transcription of all isolated RNA meant that expressed TCRB transcripts were sequenced. Method: immunoSEQ multiplex PCR; TCRdb's copy keeps in-frame clones and lacks some. Among 130,000 to 150,000 clones listed, about 8.7% were seen once. Germline CDR1 and CDR2: ENHRY and SYGVKD. V was pared by 7 bases and J by 4 bases, with 9 bases of the junction left unmatched. The CDR3 is made up of 14 amino acids. Sequenced input: central memory CD4+ T cells from blood. The sequence was obtained from a man between 18 and 29 years old in good health. V gene TRBV10-3 combines with J gene TRBJ1-2; 7 bases align to TRBD1. This chain's CDR3 is CAITPGGLPYGYTF. CDR3 in DNA: TGTGCCATCACTCCAGGGGGTCTCCCCTATGGCTACACCTTC.